This T cell receptor (beta chain) was recovered during a study of blood T cells in healthy people across ages. Then a second PCR, running roughly 6 to 11 cycles, was carried out with a sample-barcoded 5' primer and a J-beta primer mix. Unique molecular identifiers of 12 random nucleotides labeled each cDNA. MiXCR, run by TCRdb on the 5' RACE reads, gives a single entry per CDR3 protein. The sample lists more than 1,400,000 distinct CDR3 sequences, approximately 42% occurring once. CDR1 and CDR2 (germline): SGHDN, FVKESK. This CDR3 is built from 14 residues. The ends were cut back, 1 base at V and 3 bases at J, with 9 bases in the middle.

This clonotype was sampled from a woman aged 18 to 35 in good health. The chain joins TRBV14 to TRBJ1-2; D is unresolved. The sample taken for sequencing was blood. CDR3 residues: CASSQADTDYGYTF. Written as DNA, the CDR3 is TGTGCCAGCAGCCAAGCAGACACAGACTATGGCTACACCTTC.